This T cell receptor beta chain was found in a study of blood T cell repertoires in COVID-19. Across the whole study: Sample material is recorded as cDNA or gDNA derived from T cells, B-cell-depleted T cells, or PBMCs.

This CDR3 is 14 amino acids long. The V and J ends lost 10 bases and 5 bases, in that order; junction bases with no gene match: 10. Germline V gives CDR1 MDHEN, CDR2 SYDVKM. Libraries were prepared by immunoSEQ multiplex PCR; TCRdb keeps only in-frame clonotypes and omits some of them. This sample carries some 110,000 clones, around 83% of them seen once, and the ten largest clones take 7.9%. Sequenced sample: peripheral blood. The TCR comes from an older man with acute or convalescent COVID-19. J is TRBJ2-2 and V is TRBV28; 7 bases map to TRBD1. The CDR3 loop reads CATLNRGNTGELFF. The CDR3, as DNA: TGTGCCACTCTGAACAGGGGTAATACCGGGGAGCTGTTTTTT.